This T cell receptor (beta chain) is from a study of shared clonotypes between healthy human individuals. Every donor was a Caucasian adult from Nashville, Tennessee. Unsorted material relied on approximately 90 million PBMCs as the source of genomic DNA. Germline CDR1 reads SGHRS; CDR2 reads YFSETQ. There are 11 residues in the CDR3. Trimming removed 7 bases at V and 6 bases at J, with 7 bases between. In the study's own analysis: Filtering differed for immunoSEQ, which gave only junction sequences without quality scores. The repertoire was sequenced with immunoSEQ multiplex PCR; TCRdb's copy has only in-frame clones and lacks some. V, J and clone size derive from that table, while D and trimming were established from the DNA sequence. Here the sample spans about 480,000 clones, over 75% being singletons.

The specimen sequenced was PBMCs. The V and J genes are TRBV5-1 and TRBJ2-2; D gene unclear. The receptor's source is a woman between 35 and 50 years old in good health. Some clones in this sample may be carry-over from other donors' samples. CDR3 sequence: CASRSAGELFF. CDR3 sequence (DNA): TGCGCCAGCCGGTCTGCCGGGGAGCTGTTTTTT. Filled out from reference TRBV5-1 and TRBJ2-2, the complete variable domain reads KAGVTQTPRYLIKTRGQQVTLSCSPISGHRSVSWYQQTPGQGLQFLFEYFSETQRNKGNFPGRFSGRQFSNSRSEMNVSTLELGDSALYLCASRSAGELFFGEGSRLTVL.